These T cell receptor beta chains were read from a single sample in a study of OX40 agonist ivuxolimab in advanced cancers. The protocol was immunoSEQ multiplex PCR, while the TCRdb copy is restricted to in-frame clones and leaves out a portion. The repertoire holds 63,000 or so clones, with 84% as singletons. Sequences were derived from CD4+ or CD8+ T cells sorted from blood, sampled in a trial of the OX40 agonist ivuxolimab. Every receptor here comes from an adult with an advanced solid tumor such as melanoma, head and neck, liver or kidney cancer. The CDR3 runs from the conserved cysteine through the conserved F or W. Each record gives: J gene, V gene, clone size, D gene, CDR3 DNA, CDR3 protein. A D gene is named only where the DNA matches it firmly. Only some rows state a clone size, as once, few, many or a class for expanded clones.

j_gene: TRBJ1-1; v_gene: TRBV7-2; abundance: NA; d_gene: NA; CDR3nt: TGTGCCAGCAGCTGGAGTAAGGGGACTGAAGCTTTCTTT; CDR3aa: CASSWSKGTEAFF
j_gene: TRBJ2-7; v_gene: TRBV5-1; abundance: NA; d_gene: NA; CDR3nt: TGCGCCAGCAGCTTGGAAGGTGACCGCTACCCCAGTAGCTTC; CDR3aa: CASSLEGDRYPSSF
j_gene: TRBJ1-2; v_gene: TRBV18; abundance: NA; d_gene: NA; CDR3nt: TGTGCCAGCTCACCAACCACGGGGAGGGACTACTATGGCTACACCTTC; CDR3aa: CASSPTTGRDYYGYTF
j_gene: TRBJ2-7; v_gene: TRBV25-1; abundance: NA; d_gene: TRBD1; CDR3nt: TGTGCCAGCTCCCGGACAGGGGGCTTCTACGAGCAGTACTTC; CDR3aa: CASSRTGGFYEQYF
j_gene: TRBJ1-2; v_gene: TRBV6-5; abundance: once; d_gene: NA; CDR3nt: TGTGCCAGCACCCGCGAGCCGGAACGGTTAACTGGCTACACCTTC; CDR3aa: CASTREPERLTGYTF
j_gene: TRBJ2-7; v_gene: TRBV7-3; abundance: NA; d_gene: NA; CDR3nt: TGTGCCAGCAGCTTAAAGGACGGAACGGAGGAGCAGTACTTC; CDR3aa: CASSLKDGTEEQYF
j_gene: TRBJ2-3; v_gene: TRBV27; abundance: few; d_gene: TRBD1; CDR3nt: TGTGCCAGCAGTTTCGGGCAGGGGGTCACAGATACGCAGTATTTT; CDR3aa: CASSFGQGVTDTQYF
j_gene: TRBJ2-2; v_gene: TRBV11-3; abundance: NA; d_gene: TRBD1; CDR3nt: TGTGCCAGCAGCCCCCGGACAGGGAACACCGGGGAGCTGTTTTTT; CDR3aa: CASSPRTGNTGELFF
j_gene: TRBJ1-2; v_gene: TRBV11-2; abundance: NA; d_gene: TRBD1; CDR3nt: TGTGCCAGCAGCTTAGATCCGAGGGGGCGGAACCAGGACTATGGCTACACCTTC; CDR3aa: CASSLDPRGRNQDYGYTF
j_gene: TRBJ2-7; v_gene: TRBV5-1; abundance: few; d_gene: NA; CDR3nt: TGCGCCAGCAGCTTGGTAGGGGGGAGGGTTCCGGAGGAGCAGTACTTC; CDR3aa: CASSLVGGRVPEEQYF
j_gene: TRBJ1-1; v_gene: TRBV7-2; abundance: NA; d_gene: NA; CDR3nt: TGTGCCAGCAGCTCCCACATCCGGAACACTGAAGCTTTCTTT; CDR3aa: CASSSHIRNTEAFF
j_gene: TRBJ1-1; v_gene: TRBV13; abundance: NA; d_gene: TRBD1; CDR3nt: TGTGCCAGCAGCTTAGGACAGGGGGCAGCTTTCTTT; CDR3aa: CASSLGQGAAFF
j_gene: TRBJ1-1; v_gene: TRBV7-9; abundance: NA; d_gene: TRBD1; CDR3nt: TGTGCCAGCAGCTTCGTCCGTACAGGGGGGACTGAAGCTTTCTTT; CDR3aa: CASSFVRTGGTEAFF
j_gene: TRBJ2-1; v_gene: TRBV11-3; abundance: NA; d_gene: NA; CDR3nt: TGTGCCAGCAGTTCCCAGGCCCTATCTAGACTCCATGAGCAGTTCTTC; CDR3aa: CASSSQALSRLHEQFF
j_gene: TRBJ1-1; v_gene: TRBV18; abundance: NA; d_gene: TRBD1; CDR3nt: TGTGCCAGCTCACCGAGGACAGGGGGGAGTAACACTGAAGCTTTCTTT; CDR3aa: CASSPRTGGSNTEAFF
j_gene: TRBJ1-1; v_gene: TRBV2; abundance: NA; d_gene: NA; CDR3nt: TGTGCCAGCAGTTTGCTTGCAGGGACTGAAGCTTTCTTT; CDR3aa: CASSLLAGTEAFF
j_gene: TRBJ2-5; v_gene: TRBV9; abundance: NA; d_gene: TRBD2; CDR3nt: TGTGCCAGCAGCGTAGATGGGCGACTAGCGGGAGTGGGAGAGACCCAGTACTTC; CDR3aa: CASSVDGRLAGVGETQYF
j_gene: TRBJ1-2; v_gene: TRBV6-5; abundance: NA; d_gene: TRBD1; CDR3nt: TGTGCCAGCATTTTGACAGGGGGGAGAGGCTACACCTTC; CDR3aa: CASILTGGRGYTF
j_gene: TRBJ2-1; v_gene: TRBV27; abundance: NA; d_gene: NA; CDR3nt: TGTGCCAGCAGTTTCGCCTTCCGCTACAATGAGCAGTTCTTC; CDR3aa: CASSFAFRYNEQFF
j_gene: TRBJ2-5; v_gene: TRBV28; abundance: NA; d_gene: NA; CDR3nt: TGTGCCAGCAGTCCCGACCGGGACGGATTATCGGAGACCCAGTACTTC; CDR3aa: CASSPDRDGLSETQYF
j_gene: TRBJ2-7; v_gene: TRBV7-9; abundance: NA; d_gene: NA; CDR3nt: TGTGCCAGCAGCTTGGGTACAGCCGAGCAGTACTTC; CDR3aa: CASSLGTAEQYF
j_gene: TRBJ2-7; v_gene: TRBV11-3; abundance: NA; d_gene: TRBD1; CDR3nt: TGTGCCAGCAGCTCGGCCCCAGGGGGACAGGGGTCCTACGAGCAGTACTTC; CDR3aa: CASSSAPGGQGSYEQYF
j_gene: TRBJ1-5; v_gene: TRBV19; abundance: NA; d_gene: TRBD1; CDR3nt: TGTGCCAGTAGTATACGGGACAGAGGAAATCAGCCCCAGCATTTT; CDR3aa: CASSIRDRGNQPQHF
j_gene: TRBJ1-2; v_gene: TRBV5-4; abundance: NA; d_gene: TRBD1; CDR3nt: TGTGCCAGCAGCTTGGAGACAGGGGGATCCTATGGCTACACCTTC; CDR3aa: CASSLETGGSYGYTF